This T cell receptor (beta chain) was sequenced in a study of T cells after yellow fever vaccination. This clonotype was counted at least ten times. TCRdb fed the 5' RACE reads into MiXCR, producing one record per CDR3 protein. The sample lists 70,000 or so distinct CDR3 sequences; 4.5% to 7.5% were seen once. CDR3 length: 16 residues. J lost 8 bases, V lost 5 bases, and 10 bases had no gene match. In germline, CDR1 is SGHTA, CDR2 FQGTGA. The V and J genes are TRBV7-3 and TRBJ2-1; the match to TRBD2 covers 12 bases. The sample consisted of CD4+ T cells sorted from PBMCs, taken around 16 days after the first yellow fever vaccination. The origin of this receptor is a young man who received the YFV17D yellow fever vaccine. In DNA form, the CDR3 reads TGTGCCAGCAGCAACGTTCTAGCGGGGGGGCCCGATGAGCAGTTCTTC. Translated: CASSNVLAGGPDEQFF.